This is a list of T cell receptor beta chains from one sample in a study of CD8+CD57+ T cells in acquired aplastic anemia. TCRdb fed the reads into MiXCR, producing one record per CDR3 protein. Here the sample spans 90,000 to 130,000 distinct CDR3 sequences, around 50% being singletons. Sequenced input: sorted CD4+, CD8+, or CD8+CD57+ T cells (not recorded which) from PBMCs. The receptor set was obtained from a human donor in good health, serving as a control. Both conserved end residues are part of each CDR3. D genes are given only for firm matches. Not all rows give a size; the values are once, few, many and, for expanded clones, a class.

>TRBV7-3|TRBJ2-7|.|TRBD1
CASSLPGGEQYF
TGTGCCAGCAGCTTACCAGGGGGCGAGCAGTACTTC
>TRBV4-2|TRBJ2-3|.|.
CASSPLPGGSTDTQYF
TGTGCCAGCAGCCCCCTGCCGGGGGGCTCGACAGATACGCAGTATTTT
>TRBV7-9|TRBJ2-6|.|.
CASSPRDNVLTF
TGTGCCAGCAGCCCCCGGGACAACGTCCTGACTTTC
>TRBV10-3|TRBJ2-7|.|TRBD1
CAISQGQEQYF
TGTGCCATCAGCCAGGGACAGGAGCAGTACTTC
>TRBV2|TRBJ2-7|.|.
CASSEGAGAYEQYF
TGTGCCAGCAGTGAAGGGGCAGGAGCTTACGAGCAGTACTTC
>TRBV29-1|TRBJ1-2|once|TRBD1
CSGAQGGYGYTF
TGCAGCGGAGCTCAGGGGGGCTATGGCTACACCTTC
>TRBV10-3|TRBJ2-2|.|.
CAISESLAGSTGTGELFF
TGTGCCATCAGTGAGTCGTTAGCGGGCTCCACAGGGACCGGGGAGCTGTTTTTT
>TRBV11-1|TRBJ2-3|.|.
CASIPGVGSTDTQYF
TGTGCCAGCATCCCCGGGGTAGGGAGCACAGATACGCAGTATTTT
>TRBV25-1|TRBJ2-2|.|TRBD2
CASSSASGGTGELFF
TGTGCCAGCAGCTCAGCTAGCGGGGGGACCGGGGAGCTGTTTTTT
>TRBV7-3|TRBJ2-7|many|TRBD2
CASIVKGGDYEQYF
TGTGCCAGCATCGTAAAGGGAGGGGACTACGAGCAGTACTTC
>TRBV6-5|TRBJ2-7|many|.
CASSSVPGRGRQDEQYF
TGTGCCAGCAGTTCCGTCCCGGGACGGGGTCGTCAAGACGAGCAGTACTTC
>TRBV6-1|TRBJ1-4|few|.
CASTEGLGEKLVF
TGTGCCAGCACGGAGGGCCTTGGGGAAAAACTGGTTTTT
>TRBV9|TRBJ2-3|.|TRBD2
CANGGTSGTDAQYF
TGTGCCAACGGTGGGACTAGCGGCACAGATGCGCAGTATTTT
>TRBV12-3/TRBV12-4|TRBJ2-1|many|TRBD2
CASSEAGGGYNEQFF
TGTGCCAGCAGTGAGGCGGGGGGCGGTTACAATGAGCAGTTCTTC
>TRBV7-9|TRBJ2-5|.|TRBD2
CASIGTSVETQYF
TGTGCCAGCATAGGGACTAGCGTAGAGACCCAGTACTTC
>TRBV15|TRBJ2-5|.|.
CATSRVRRMETQYF
TGTGCCACCAGCAGAGTTAGAAGAATGGAGACCCAGTACTTC
>TRBV12-3/TRBV12-4|TRBJ2-7|.|.
CASSRGYEQYF
TGTGCCAGCAGTCGGGGTTACGAGCAGTACTTC
>TRBV9|TRBJ1-2|.|.
CASSVRGSGGASNYGYTF
TGTGCCAGCAGCGTACGGGGGTCCGGGGGCGCGTCTAACTATGGCTACACCTTC
>TRBV12-3/TRBV12-4|TRBJ1-5|many|TRBD1
CASSSQGAGDQPQHF
TGTGCCAGCAGTTCGCAGGGGGCCGGGGATCAGCCCCAGCATTTT
>TRBV5-1|TRBJ2-3|.|TRBD2
CASSLAGGGDTQYF
TGCGCCAGCAGCTTGGCGGGGGGAGGAGATACGCAGTATTTT
>TRBV20-1|TRBJ1-6|.|.
CSARHQGADSPLHF
TGCAGCGCTAGGCATCAGGGCGCGGATTCACCCCTCCACTTT
>TRBV27|TRBJ1-2|.|.
CASSFRGAVDGYTF
TGTGCCAGCAGTTTTAGAGGAGCGGTCGATGGCTACACCTTC
>TRBV14|TRBJ1-6|.|.
CASSPRHGTDSPLHF
TGTGCCAGCAGCCCACGACACGGGACGGACTCACCCCTCCACTTT
>TRBV6-5|TRBJ2-5|many|.
CASSPGPEETQYF
TGTGCCAGCAGTCCCGGGCCAGAGGAGACCCAGTACTTC
>TRBV20-1|TRBJ1-2|.|TRBD1
CSARVLRGSVYGYTF
TGCAGTGCTAGAGTCCTCAGGGGGAGTGTCTATGGCTACACCTTC
>TRBV7-2|TRBJ1-6|.|.
CASSLTPFGSPLHF
TGTGCCAGCAGCTTGACACCTTTCGGTTCACCCCTCCACTTT